A single sample gave rise to the 24 T cell receptor beta chains below, sequenced in a study of identical twins. Each CDR3 protein gets one entry after TCRdb re-called the 5' RACE reads with MiXCR. Among approximately 500,000 distinct CDR3 sequences listed, approximately 24% were seen once. These sequences were also reported in another study, on T cells expressing NK-cell markers.

The sample was CD4+ T cells sorted from blood. The receptors come from a woman younger than 30 in good health.

CDR3 sequence: CASRGTAGQPQHF. The CDR3 region has the DNA TGTGCCAGCAGGGGGACAGCTGGACAGCCCCAGCATTTT. The rearrangement joins TRBV12-3 or TRBV12-4 to TRBJ1-5; 7 nucleotides match TRBD1. This CDR3 region has 13 residues. With 6 bases clipped from V and 7 bases from J, the junction kept 6 bases outside the gene matches.

The genes are TRBV5-1 and TRBJ2-7; 9 bases line up with TRBD2. Germline lookup yields CDR1 SGHRS and CDR2 YFSETQ. V lost 0 bases and J lost 4; bases outside the gene matches: 5. This CDR3 comprises 15 residues. The chain's CDR3 is CASSLVGGRAYEQYF. The CDR3 DNA is TGCGCCAGCAGCTTGGTCGGCGGGAGGGCGTACGAGCAGTACTTC.

This clonotype was detected a few times. The chain couples TRBV7-2 to TRBJ1-1; 7 nucleotides line up with TRBD1. V gave up 5 bases and J gave up 7 bases; unmatched junction bases: 7. CDR3 size: 13 residues. Germline lookup yields CDR1 SGHTA and CDR2 FQGNSA. CDR3: CASSTNYRGEAFF. The CDR3 coding sequence is TGTGCCAGCAGCACCAACTACAGGGGTGAAGCTTTCTTT. Filled out from reference TRBV7-2 and TRBJ1-1, the complete variable domain reads GAGVSQSPSNKVTEKGKDVELRCDPISGHTALYWYRQSLGQGLEFLIYFQGNSAPDKSGLPSDRFSAERTGGSVSTLTIQRTQQEDSAVYLCASSTNYRGEAFFGQGTRLTVV.

This clonotype showed up just a few times. The V gene is TRBV6-2 or TRBV6-3, the J gene TRBJ2-1, with D possibly being TRBD1 (6 bases). Germline loops: CDR1 MNHEY, CDR2 SVGEGT. The CDR3 is 15 amino acids. V gave up 5 bases and J gave up 4 bases, with 15 bases separating them. The CDR3 sequence: CASSPLGGSYNEQFF. The CDR3 DNA sequence: TGTGCCAGCAGTCCCCTAGGGGGATCATACAATGAGCAGTTCTTC.

The chain has TRBV6-5 and TRBJ2-1, with TRBD2 identical over 10 bases. CDR3 size: 17 residues. Germline V lookup: CDR1 MNHEY, CDR2 SVGAGI. Trimming cost V 0 bases and J 8 bases; bases outside gene matches: 10. Here the CDR3 reads CASSYSSSGRSRDEQFF. The CDR3 DNA sequence: TGTGCCAGCAGTTACTCGAGTAGCGGGAGGTCTAGGGATGAGCAGTTCTTC.

This clonotype has a handful of counts. The CDR3 protein is CASSFLREGETQYF. The CDR3 region has the DNA TGCGCCAGCAGCTTCCTTAGGGAGGGGGAGACCCAGTACTTC. The V gene is TRBV5-1, the J gene TRBJ2-5; 7 bases align to TRBD2. The CDR3 runs 14 residues. Germline CDR1 and CDR2: SGHRS and YFSETQ. The ends lost 2 bases at V and 5 bases at J; junction bases unmatched: 6.

This clonotype has a single count. The chain has TRBV3-1 and TRBJ1-2; 7 bases fit TRBD1. This CDR3 spans 16 amino acids. Losses at the gene ends were 4 bases for V and 3 bases for J; bases not matched to a gene: 11. Germline CDR1 reads LGHDT; CDR2 reads YNNKEL (reference sequence). The chain's CDR3 is CASSRGQVRGDYGYTF. The DNA of the CDR3 is TGTGCCAGCAGCCGTGGACAGGTCCGAGGCGACTATGGCTACACCTTC.

This clonotype has more than one count but fewer than ten. V and J are TRBV15 and TRBJ2-2; D not certain. Per germline, CDR1 LNHNV and CDR2 YYDKDF (reference sequence). V shed 0 bases and J shed 4 bases, with 12 bases lying between them. The CDR3 spans 16 residues. The CDR3 DNA follows: TGTGCCACCAGCAGAGATCGTGGGTCTCGCACCGGGGAGCTGTTTTTT. Translated: CATSRDRGSRTGELFF.

CDR3 residues: CASSLGSASLSYEQYF. The CDR3 bases are TGTGCCAGCAGTTTAGGGTCCGCATCCCTCTCCTACGAGCAGTACTTC. This chain connects TRBV12-3 or TRBV12-4 to TRBJ2-7; no definite D call. Trimming removed 1 base at V and 0 bases at J, with 13 bases between. The CDR3 extends over 16 amino acids.

This clonotype was seen at least ten times. This chain uses TRBV29-1 with TRBJ1-5; D is ambiguous. This CDR3 spans 11 amino acids. Germline values: CDR1 SQVTM, CDR2 ANQGSEA. With 4 bases removed from V and 8 bases from J, the gap between germline ends came to 9 bases. This CDR3 reads CSVGGPEPQHF. In DNA, the CDR3 is TGCAGCGTTGGAGGTCCGGAGCCCCAGCATTTT.

This clonotype showed up just a few times. This chain links TRBV29-1 with TRBJ1-5, with no clear D. Germline CDR1 SQVTM, CDR2 ANQGSEA. CDR3 length: 14 residues. Trimming pared 6 bases from V and 1 base from J, leaving 13 bases between. CDR3 sequence: CSVGSGGSNQPQHF. CDR3 in DNA: TGCAGCGTCGGGTCTGGAGGGAGCAATCAGCCCCAGCATTTT. Full variable domain (rest looked up from reference TRBV29-1 and TRBJ1-5): SAVISQKPSRDICQRGTSLTIQCQVDSQVTMMFWYRQQPGQSLTLIATANQGSEATYESGFVIDKFPISRPNLTFSTLTVSNMSPEDSSIYLCSVGSGGSNQPQHFGDGTRLSIL.

This clonotype was seen only a few times. V and J are TRBV5-1 and TRBJ1-2; tentatively, D is TRBD1 (6 bases). CDR1 SGHRS and CDR2 YFSETQ come from the germline V gene. The CDR3 is 15 residues long. Trimming cost V 0 bases and J 3 bases, with 12 bases left between them. The CDR3: CASSLVGQRYYGYTF. For the CDR3, the DNA is TGCGCCAGCAGCTTGGTAGGACAGAGATACTATGGCTACACCTTC. The full variable domain, with the rest looked up from reference TRBV5-1 and TRBJ1-2, is KAGVTQTPRYLIKTRGQQVTLSCSPISGHRSVSWYQQTPGQGLQFLFEYFSETQRNKGNFPGRFSGRQFSNSRSEMNVSTLELGDSALYLCASSLVGQRYYGYTFGSGTRLTVV.

The CDR3 region has the DNA TGCAGTGCTAGAGTTAGCGGAGCCCCCTACGAGCAGTACTTC. Translation gives CSARVSGAPYEQYF. The chain links TRBV20-1 to TRBJ2-7; possibly TRBD2 for D (6 bases). Germline lookup yields CDR1 DFQATT and CDR2 SNEGSKA (reference sequence). The CDR3 loop spans 14 amino acids. V lost 1 base and J lost 2, with 12 bases in between.

This chain joins TRBV7-2 and TRBJ2-7; D call uncertain. Germline V gene sequence: CDR1 SGHTA, CDR2 FQGNSA. V was clipped by 5 bases and J by 2 bases, with 16 bases between them. The CDR3 consists of 15 residues. CDR3 nucleotides: TGTGCCAGCAGCCCTTTCAGTGGACCGACCTACGAGCAGTACTTC. This encodes CASSPFSGPTYEQYF. The complete variable domain, with remaining parts taken from reference TRBV7-2 and TRBJ2-7, reads GAGVSQSPSNKVTEKGKDVELRCDPISGHTALYWYRQSLGQGLEFLIYFQGNSAPDKSGLPSDRFSAERTGGSVSTLTIQRTQQEDSAVYLCASSPFSGPTYEQYFGPGTRLTVT.

This rearrangement joins TRBV10-3 to TRBJ2-5; the D is unclear. Germline V gene data show CDR1 as ENHRY and CDR2 as SYGVKD. The CDR3 is 13 residues long. The germline V and J ends were trimmed by 4 bases and 5 bases, with 11 bases remaining between them. Written as DNA, the CDR3 is TGTGCCATCAGTGTTCTGGTAGGGGAGACCCAGTACTTC. This encodes CAISVLVGETQYF.

The chain combines TRBV6-1 with TRBJ2-2; 11 bases are shared with TRBD2. V trimming: 6 bases; J trimming: 5 bases; junction bases outside the gene matches: 5. The germline V gene has CDR1 MNHNS and CDR2 SASEGT. This CDR3 contains 15 residues. The DNA of the CDR3 is TGTGCCAGCAGAGACGGGACTAGCGGTACCGGGGAGCTGTTTTTT. The encoded protein is CASRDGTSGTGELFF.

J is TRBJ1-1 and V is TRBV23-1; possibly TRBD1 for D (5 bases). TRBV23-1 is sorted into the ORF group, with uncertain function. The CDR3 loop spans 15 amino acids. V gave up 4 bases and J gave up 6 bases, with 18 bases separating them. The CDR3 sequence is CASSRWGGTDAEAFF. The DNA of the CDR3 is TGCGCCAGCAGTCGTTGGGGGGGGACTGACGCTGAAGCTTTCTTT.

This rearrangement joins TRBV10-3 to TRBJ1-2, with no clear D. This CDR3 is built from 15 residues. Trimming shortened V by 6 bases and J by 0 bases, and 14 bases separated the two germline ends. Germline-derived CDR1 and CDR2 are ENHRY and SYGVKD. The CDR3 DNA reads TGTGCCATCAGCCAGGACGGCCTAGCTAACTATGGCTACACCTTC. Translated, it gives CAISQDGLANYGYTF.

This chain connects TRBV5-1 to TRBJ2-5; 12 bases fit TRBD2. The V segment lost 5 bases and the J segment 2 bases; nucleotides outside the gene matches: 10. The germline gives CDR1 SGHRS, CDR2 YFSETQ. The CDR3 has 17 residues. CDR3 sequence (DNA): TGCGCCAGCAGAAAGCTCCTAGCGGGAGGGGGTCAAGAGACCCAGTACTTC. It translates to CASRKLLAGGGQETQYF.

This chain joins TRBV13 and TRBJ2-2; 11 nucleotides line up with TRBD2. This CDR3 is built from 18 residues. V shed 0 bases and J 3 bases; nucleotides not matched to a gene: 6. CDR1 and CDR2 from the germline V gene are PRHDT and FYEKMQ (reference sequence). The CDR3: CASSLGQRLAGYTGELFF. CDR3 sequence (DNA): TGTGCCAGCAGCTTAGGGCAGCGACTAGCGGGATACACCGGGGAGCTGTTTTTT.

This clonotype has at least ten counts. This rearrangement joins TRBV5-5 to TRBJ1-6; TRBD1 matches 7 bases. Per germline, CDR1 SGHKS and CDR2 YYEKEE (reference sequence). The CDR3 runs to 17 residues. The junction had 9 bases not matched to a gene; V was cut back by 0 bases and J by 6 bases. CDR3: CASSLGGPGQSNSPLHF. CDR3 nucleotide sequence: TGTGCCAGCAGCTTGGGAGGACCGGGACAGTCTAATTCACCCCTCCACTTT.

The V and J genes are TRBV5-1 and TRBJ2-1; 10 bases align to TRBD1. This CDR3 has 14 amino acids. The V gene's germline CDR1 is SGHRS and CDR2 YFSETQ. V dropped 7 bases and J dropped 7; count of bases not matched to a gene: 8. CDR3 DNA sequence: TGCGCCAGCGACCCGGGACAGGGGAGGAATGAGCAGTTCTTC. It codes for CASDPGQGRNEQFF.

The chain joins TRBV21-1 to TRBJ2-7; the D segment call TRBD1 is taken from the table without a DNA check. TRBV21-1 is designated a pseudogene. The length of the CDR3 is 16 residues. The chain's CDR3 is CASSKVGETDPYEQYF. The CDR3 nucleotides are TGTGCCAGCAGCAAAGTTGGAGAGACAGATCCCTACGAGCAGTACTTC.

This clonotype showed up just a few times. This chain connects TRBV11-2 to TRBJ2-7, with D unclear. Trimming left V 5 bases short and J 9 bases short, with 14 bases between. Germline V CDR1 and CDR2: SGHAT, FQNNGV. This CDR3 has 12 amino acids. The CDR3 spells CASSPRRTGQYF. The CDR3 nucleotides read TGTGCCAGCAGCCCAAGACGTACGGGGCAGTACTTC.